Detailed here is one TCR beta chain. This specimen belongs to a study of blood T cell repertoires in COVID-19. About the research overall: Sample material is recorded as cDNA or gDNA derived from T cells, B-cell-depleted T cells, or PBMCs.

CDR1 KGHSH and CDR2 LQKENI come from the germline V gene. The V segment lost 2 bases and the J segment 0 bases; nucleotides outside the gene matches: 0. CDR3 length: 15 residues. In the original workflow: Amplification from reference gene primers served as the basis for estimated nucleated cell counts. Sequencing was performed with immunoSEQ multiplex PCR; in TCRdb, only in-frame clones are kept and a portion is missing. That table supplies the V and J calls and clone size; D and trimming were determined from the DNA. The top ten hold about 2.1% of the sample, which has about 120,000 clones, less than 85% seen once.

Sequenced sample: peripheral blood. The chain couples TRBV18 to TRBJ2-1; TRBD2 matches 8 bases. This clonotype was obtained from a man between 25 and 39 years old with acute or convalescent COVID-19. The CDR3 reads CASSPSGSSYNEQFF. CDR3 nucleotide sequence: TGTGCCAGCTCACCAAGCGGGAGCTCCTACAATGAGCAGTTCTTC. Combining the CDR3 with reference TRBV18 and TRBJ2-1 gives the whole variable domain NAGVMQNPRHLVRRRGQEARLRCSPMKGHSHVYWYRQLPEEGLKFMVYLQKENIIDESGMPKERFSAEFPKEGPSILRIQQVVRGDSAAYFCASSPSGSSYNEQFFGPGTRLTVL.